This T cell receptor beta chain was identified during a study of blood T cell repertoires in COVID-19. Across the whole study: Specimens from acute and convalescent COVID-19 originated in the United States, Italy and Spain. T cells, B-cell-depleted T cells, or PBMCs supplied cDNA or gDNA.

This clone showed up just a few times. In the source study's methods: For nucleated cells, counts were estimated from reference gene primer amplification. Repertoires were generated with immunoSEQ multiplex PCR, while TCRdb's copy carries only in-frame clones and drops some. V and J calls and clone size are copied from that table; D and trimming were computed from the DNA. The data contain about 190,000 clones, around 84% of them singletons. The sequence was collected from a human donor in a cohort sampled during active COVID-19. The sequenced sample was peripheral blood.

CDR3 protein: CASSVGPGNTGELFF. The CDR3, as DNA: TGTGCCAGCAGCGTAGGCCCCGGGAACACCGGGGAGCTGTTTTTT. The genes are TRBV9 and TRBJ2-2; no firm D call. Germline-derived CDR1 and CDR2 are SGDLS and YYNGEE. V lost 0 bases and J 1 base, leaving 7 bases between the germline ends. This CDR3 comprises 15 residues.